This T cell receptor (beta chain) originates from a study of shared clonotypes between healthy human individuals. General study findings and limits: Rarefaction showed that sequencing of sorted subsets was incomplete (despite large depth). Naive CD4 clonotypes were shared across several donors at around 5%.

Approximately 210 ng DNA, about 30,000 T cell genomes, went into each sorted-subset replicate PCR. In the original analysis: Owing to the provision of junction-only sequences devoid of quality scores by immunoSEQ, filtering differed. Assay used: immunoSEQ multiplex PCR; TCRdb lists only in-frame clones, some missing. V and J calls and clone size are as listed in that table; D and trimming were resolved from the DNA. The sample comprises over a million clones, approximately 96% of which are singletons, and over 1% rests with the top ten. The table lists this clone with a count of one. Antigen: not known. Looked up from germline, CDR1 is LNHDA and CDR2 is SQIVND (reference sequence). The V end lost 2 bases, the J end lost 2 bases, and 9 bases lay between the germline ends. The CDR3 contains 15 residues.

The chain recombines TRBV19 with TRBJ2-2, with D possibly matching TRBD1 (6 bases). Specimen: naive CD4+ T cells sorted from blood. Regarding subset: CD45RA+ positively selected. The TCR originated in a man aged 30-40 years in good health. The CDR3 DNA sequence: TGTGCCAGTAGTATAACAGGGATTAACACCGGGGAGCTGTTTTTT. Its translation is CASSITGINTGELFF.